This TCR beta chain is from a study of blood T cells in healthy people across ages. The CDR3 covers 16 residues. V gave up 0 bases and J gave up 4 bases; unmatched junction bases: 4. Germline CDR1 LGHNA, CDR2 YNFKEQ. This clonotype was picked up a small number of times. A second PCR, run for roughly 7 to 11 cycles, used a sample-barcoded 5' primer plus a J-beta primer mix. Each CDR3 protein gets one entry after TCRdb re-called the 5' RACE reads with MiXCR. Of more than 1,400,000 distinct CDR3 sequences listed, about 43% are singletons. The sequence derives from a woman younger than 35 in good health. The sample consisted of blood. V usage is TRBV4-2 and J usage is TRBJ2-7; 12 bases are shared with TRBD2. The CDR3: CASSQDGTSGRYEQYF. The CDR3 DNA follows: TGTGCCAGCAGCCAAGATGGTACTAGCGGGAGGTACGAGCAGTACTTC.